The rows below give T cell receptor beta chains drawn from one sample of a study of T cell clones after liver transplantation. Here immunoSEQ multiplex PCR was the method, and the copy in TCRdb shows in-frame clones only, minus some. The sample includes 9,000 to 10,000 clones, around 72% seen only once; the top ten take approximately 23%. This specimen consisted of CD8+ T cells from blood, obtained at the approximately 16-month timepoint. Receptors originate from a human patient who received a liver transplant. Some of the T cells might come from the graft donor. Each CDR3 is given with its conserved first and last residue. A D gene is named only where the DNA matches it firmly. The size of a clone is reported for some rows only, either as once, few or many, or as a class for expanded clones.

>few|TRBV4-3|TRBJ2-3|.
CASSQGGSDTDTQYF
TGCGCCAGCAGCCAGGGGGGTTCTGACACAGATACGCAGTATTTT
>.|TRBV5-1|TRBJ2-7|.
CASSTDWGTSYEQYF
TGCGCCAGCAGCACGGACTGGGGTACATCCTACGAGCAGTACTTC
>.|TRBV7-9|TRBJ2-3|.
CASIQSTDTQYF
TGTGCCAGCATACAGAGCACAGATACGCAGTATTTT
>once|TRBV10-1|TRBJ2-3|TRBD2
CASSECCWLAGVPFCADTQYF
TGCGCCAGCAGTGAGTGCTGTTGGCTAGCGGGAGTACCGTTTTGCGCAGATACGCAGTATTTT
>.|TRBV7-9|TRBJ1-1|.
CASSLGGIGGPEAFF
TGTGCCAGCAGCTTAGGAGGGATAGGTGGGCCTGAAGCTTTCTTT
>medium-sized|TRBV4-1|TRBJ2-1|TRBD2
CASSQDYEAGSYNEQFF
TGCGCCAGCAGCCAAGATTATGAAGCGGGGTCCTACAATGAGCAGTTCTTC
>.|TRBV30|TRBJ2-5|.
CAWSGYRETQYF
TGTGCCTGGAGTGGTTATAGGGAGACCCAGTACTTC
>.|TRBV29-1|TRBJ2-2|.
CSVGGDTGELFF
TGCAGCGTTGGGGGGGACACCGGGGAGCTGTTTTTT
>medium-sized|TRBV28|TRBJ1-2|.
CASTSEPGGGRPRGYTF
TGTGCCAGCACCTCTGAGCCTGGTGGGGGACGACCTAGGGGCTACACCTTC
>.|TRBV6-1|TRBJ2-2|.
CASSEAGVAGELFF
TGTGCCAGCAGTGAAGCTGGGGTGGCCGGGGAGCTGTTTTTT
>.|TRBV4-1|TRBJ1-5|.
CASSQDYEGGISNQPQHF
TGCGCCAGCAGCCAAGATTACGAGGGTGGAATCAGCAATCAGCCCCAGCATTTT
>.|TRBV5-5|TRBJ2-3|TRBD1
CASSLAGQVTDTQYF
TGTGCCAGCAGCTTGGCAGGACAGGTCACAGATACGCAGTATTTT
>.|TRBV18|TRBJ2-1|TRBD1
CASSPGTELPYNEQFF
TGTGCCAGCTCACCCGGGACAGAACTCCCCTACAATGAGCAGTTCTTC
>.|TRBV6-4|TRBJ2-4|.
CASSDLLSSRGAKNIQYF
TGTGCCAGCAGTGACTTGTTAAGTTCCCGCGGGGCCAAAAACATTCAGTACTTC
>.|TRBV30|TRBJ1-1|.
CAWGPGAWTEAFF
TGTGCCTGGGGCCCAGGTGCCTGGACTGAAGCTTTCTTT
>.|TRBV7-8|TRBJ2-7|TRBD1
CASSQQTGYEQYF
TGTGCCAGCAGCCAACAGACAGGGTACGAGCAGTACTTC
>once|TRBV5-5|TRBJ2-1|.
CASSLGLLQFF
TGTGCCAGCAGCTTGGGGCTCCTCCAGTTCTTC
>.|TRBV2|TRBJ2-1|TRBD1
CASRSGQGVPYNEQFF
TGTGCCAGCAGGAGTGGACAGGGGGTGCCCTACAATGAGCAGTTCTTC
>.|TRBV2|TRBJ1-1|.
CASSKDRNTEAFF
TGTGCCAGCAGCAAGGACAGGAACACTGAAGCTTTCTTT
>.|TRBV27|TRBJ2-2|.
CASSLYSGTLNTGELFF
TGTGCCAGCAGTCTTTATTCCGGGACATTAAACACCGGGGAGCTGTTTTTT
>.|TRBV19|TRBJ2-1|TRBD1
CASSAGQGNEQFF
TGTGCCAGTAGTGCGGGACAGGGAAATGAGCAGTTCTTC
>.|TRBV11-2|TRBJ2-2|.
CASSLKAGWDTGELFF
TGTGCCAGCAGCCTAAAAGCCGGGTGGGACACCGGGGAGCTGTTTTTT
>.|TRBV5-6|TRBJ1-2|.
CASSLETDTLDGYTF
TGTGCCAGCAGCTTGGAAACTGACACTCTGGACGGCTACACCTTC
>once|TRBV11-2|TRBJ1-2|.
CASSLDSSYRGYGYTF
TGTGCCAGCAGCTTAGATTCTAGTTATCGTGGCTATGGCTACACCTTC